This T cell receptor beta chain was obtained from a study of T-cell reconstitution after alpha-beta-depleted transplantation in children. Study observations and caveats: Newly produced T cells mostly accounted for T-cell counts and diversity one year post-transplant. Several hundred graft clones that had expanded were reportedly the source of alpha-beta T cells about two months after transplant.

About this clonotype itself: Its antigen remains unidentified.

Unique molecular identifiers tagged the TCRbeta library. One entry per CDR3 protein results from TCRdb running MiXCR on the PCR reads. The sample contains more than 500,000 distinct CDR3 sequences, about an eighth of which appear only once. In germline, CDR1 is SGHRS, CDR2 YFSETQ. V shed 5 bases and J shed 8 bases, with 17 bases lying between them. CDR3 length: 14 residues. Material: PBMCs, mostly from graft donor cells, obtained 180 days after TCRalphabeta/CD19-depleted stem cell transplant. This chain links TRBV5-1 with TRBJ2-1; tentatively, D is TRBD2 (6 bases). The source of this sequence is a female patient aged 2-10 years who had a stem cell transplant for aplastic anemia, so the T cells may come from the graft donor. CDR3 loop: CASRPRESVDEQFF. The CDR3 nucleotides read TGCGCCAGCAGACCCCGGGAGTCCGTGGATGAGCAGTTCTTC.